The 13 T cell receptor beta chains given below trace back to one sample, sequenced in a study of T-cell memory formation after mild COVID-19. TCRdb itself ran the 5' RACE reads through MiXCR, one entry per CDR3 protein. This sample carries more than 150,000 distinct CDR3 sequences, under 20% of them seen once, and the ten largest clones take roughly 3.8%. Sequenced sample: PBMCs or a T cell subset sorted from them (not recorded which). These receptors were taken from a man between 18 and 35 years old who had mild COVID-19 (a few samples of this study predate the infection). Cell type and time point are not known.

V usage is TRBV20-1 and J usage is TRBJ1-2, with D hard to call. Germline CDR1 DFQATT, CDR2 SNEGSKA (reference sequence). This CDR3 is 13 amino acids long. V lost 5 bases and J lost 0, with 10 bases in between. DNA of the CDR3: TGCAGTGCTGTCGGCACCGCTAACTATGGCTACACCTTC. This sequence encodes CSAVGTANYGYTF.

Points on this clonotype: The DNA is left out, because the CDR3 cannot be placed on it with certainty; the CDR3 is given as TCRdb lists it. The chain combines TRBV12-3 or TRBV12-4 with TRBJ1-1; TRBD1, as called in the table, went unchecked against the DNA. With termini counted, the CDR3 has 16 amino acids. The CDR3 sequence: CASSFSVLAQGSEAFF.

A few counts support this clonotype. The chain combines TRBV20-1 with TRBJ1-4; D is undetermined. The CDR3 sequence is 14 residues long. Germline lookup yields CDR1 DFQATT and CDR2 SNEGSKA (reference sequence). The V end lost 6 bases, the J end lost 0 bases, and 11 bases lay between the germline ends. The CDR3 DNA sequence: TGCAGTGCCCTCCATGCCGCAACTAATGAAAAACTGTTTTTT. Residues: CSALHAATNEKLFF.

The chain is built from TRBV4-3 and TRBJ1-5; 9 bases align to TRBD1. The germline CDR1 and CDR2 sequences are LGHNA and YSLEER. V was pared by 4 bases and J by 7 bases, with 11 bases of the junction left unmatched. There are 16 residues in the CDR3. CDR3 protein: CASSRKWTGDYQPQHF. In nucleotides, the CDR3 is TGCGCCAGCAGCCGGAAGTGGACAGGGGATTACCAGCCCCAGCATTTT.

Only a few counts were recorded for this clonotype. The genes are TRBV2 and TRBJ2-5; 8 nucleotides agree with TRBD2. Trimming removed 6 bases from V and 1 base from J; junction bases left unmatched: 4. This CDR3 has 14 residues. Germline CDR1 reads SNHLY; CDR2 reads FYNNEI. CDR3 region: CASSPLAAQETQYF. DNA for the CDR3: TGTGCCAGCAGCCCACTAGCGGCCCAAGAGACCCAGTACTTC.

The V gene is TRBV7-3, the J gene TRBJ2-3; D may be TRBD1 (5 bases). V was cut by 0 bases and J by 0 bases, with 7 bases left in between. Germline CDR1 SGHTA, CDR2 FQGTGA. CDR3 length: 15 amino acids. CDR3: CASSLTGPSTDTQYF. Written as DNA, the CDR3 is TGTGCCAGCAGCTTAACGGGGCCCAGCACAGATACGCAGTATTTT.

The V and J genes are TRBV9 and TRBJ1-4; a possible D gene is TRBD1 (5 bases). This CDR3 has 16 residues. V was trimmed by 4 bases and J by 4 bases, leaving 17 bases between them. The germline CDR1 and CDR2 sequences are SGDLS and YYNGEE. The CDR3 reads CASSPRPGVGNEKLFF. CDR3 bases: TGTGCCAGCAGCCCCCGCCCGGGGGTTGGTAATGAAAAACTGTTTTTT. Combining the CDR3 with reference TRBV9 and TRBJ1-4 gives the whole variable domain DSGVTQTPKHLITATGQRVTLRCSPRSGDLSVYWYQQSLDQGLQFLIQYYNGEERAKGNILERFSAQQFPDLHSELNLSSLELGDSALYFCASSPRPGVGNEKLFFGSGTQLSVL.

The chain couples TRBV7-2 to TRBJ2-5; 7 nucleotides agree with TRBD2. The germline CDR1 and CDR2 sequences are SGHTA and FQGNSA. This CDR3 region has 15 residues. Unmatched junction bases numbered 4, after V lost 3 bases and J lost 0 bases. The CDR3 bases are TGTGCCAGCAGCTTTCGGCTAGCGGACCAAGAGACCCAGTACTTC. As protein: CASSFRLADQETQYF.

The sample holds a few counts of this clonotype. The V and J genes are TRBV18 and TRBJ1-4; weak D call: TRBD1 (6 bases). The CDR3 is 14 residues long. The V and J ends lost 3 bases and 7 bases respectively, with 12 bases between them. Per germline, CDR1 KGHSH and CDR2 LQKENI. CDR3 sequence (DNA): TGTGCCAGCTCACCGGCGGGGGGCGGTGAAAAACTGTTTTTT. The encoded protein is CASSPAGGGEKLFF.

The CDR3 here is CASREGSGNTIYF. The CDR3 DNA reads as TGCGCCAGCAGAGAGGGATCCGGAAACACCATATATTTT. This chain connects TRBV5-1 to TRBJ1-3; D is undetermined. Germline V gene data show CDR1 as SGHRS and CDR2 as YFSETQ. The CDR3 runs 13 residues. Trimming removed 5 bases from V and 4 bases from J, with 10 bases in between.

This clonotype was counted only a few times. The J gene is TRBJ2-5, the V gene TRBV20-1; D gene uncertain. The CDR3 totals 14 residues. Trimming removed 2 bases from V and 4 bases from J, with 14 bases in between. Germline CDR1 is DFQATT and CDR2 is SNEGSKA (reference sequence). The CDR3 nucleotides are TGCAGTGCTAGACTGGCAGGCCGTGGAGAGACCCAGTACTTC. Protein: CSARLAGRGETQYF.

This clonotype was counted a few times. This chain's CDR3 is CASSDRGQGTQYF. In DNA form, the CDR3 reads TGTGCCAGCAGTGATCGGGGACAGGGGACCCAGTACTTC. The rearrangement joins TRBV2 to TRBJ2-5; 9 bases are a match to TRBD1. This CDR3 is 13 amino acids long. The J segment lost 7 bases and the V segment lost 3 bases, leaving 3 bases of the junction unmatched. The V gene's germline CDR1 is SNHLY and CDR2 FYNNEI.

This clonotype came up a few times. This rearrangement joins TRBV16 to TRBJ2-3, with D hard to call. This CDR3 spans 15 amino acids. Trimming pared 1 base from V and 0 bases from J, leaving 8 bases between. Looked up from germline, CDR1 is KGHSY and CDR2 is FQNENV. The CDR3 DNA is TGTGCCAGCAGCCAATTCACATCCAGCACAGATACGCAGTATTTT. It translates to CASSQFTSSTDTQYF.